These 12 T cell receptor beta chains share one sample of origin, sequenced in a study of blood T cell repertoires in COVID-19. Sequencing used immunoSEQ multiplex PCR; TCRdb keeps in-frame clones, though not all of them. The data show tens of thousands of clones, 70% to 90% seen once. Material for sequencing was peripheral blood. The receptors were gathered from a man aged 45 to 65 with acute or convalescent COVID-19.

The chain is built from TRBV12-3 or TRBV12-4 and TRBJ2-2; TRBD1 might be the D (5 bases). The V end lost 6 bases, the J end lost 4 bases, and 9 bases lay between the germline ends. The CDR3 sequence is 13 residues long. The CDR3 spells CASRSQATGELFF. The CDR3 DNA reads as TGTGCCAGCAGGTCACAGGCCACCGGGGAGCTGTTTTTT.

The chain has TRBV18 and TRBJ2-1, with TRBD2 matching over 7 bases. The germline gives CDR1 KGHSH, CDR2 LQKENI. The V and J ends lost 5 bases and 2 bases, in that order; junction bases with no gene match: 9. The CDR3 is 16 residues long. The DNA of the CDR3 is TGTGCCAGCTCAATAGACCCCCTAGCGGCCTACAATGAGCAGTTCTTC. It translates to CASSIDPLAAYNEQFF.

This chain joins TRBV27 and TRBJ2-1; 9 nucleotides match TRBD2. The CDR3 runs 14 residues. V gave up 7 bases and J gave up 8 bases; unmatched junction bases: 9. Germline V lookup: CDR1 MNHEY, CDR2 SMNVEV (reference sequence). The DNA for the CDR3 is TGTGCCAGCACTACTGGCGGGGGGGCCTATGAGCAGTTCTTC. Translation: CASTTGGGAYEQFF.

The chain employs TRBV6-1 and TRBJ1-6; TRBD1 matches at 9 bases. The CDR3 sequence is 16 residues long. CDR1 and CDR2 from the germline V gene are MNHNS and SASEGT. With V trimmed by 0 bases and J by 9 bases, 6 bases remained unmatched. DNA of the CDR3: TGTGCCAGCAGTGAAGCGGTCGGACAGGGGAGTTCACCCCTCCACTTT. This translates into CASSEAVGQGSSPLHF.

This chain links TRBV11-2 with TRBJ2-2; tentatively, D is TRBD2 (6 bases). V was trimmed by 3 bases and J by 9 bases, leaving 14 bases between them. This CDR3 has 14 amino acids. Per germline, CDR1 SGHAT and CDR2 FQNNGV. CDR3 sequence reads: CASSFPSAGRELFF. The CDR3 nucleotides read TGTGCCAGCAGCTTCCCTAGCGCGGGCAGGGAGCTGTTTTTT.

This chain uses TRBV21-1 with TRBJ1-4; whether TRBD1, the table's D call, matches the DNA was not checked. TRBV21-1 is marked as a pseudogene. This CDR3 region has 16 residues. CDR3 in DNA: TGTGCCAGCACCCCACCGGGGGACAGGGGTGGTGAAAAACTGTTTTTT. Encoded protein: CASTPPGDRGGEKLFF.

The V gene is TRBV3-1 (or the pseudogene TRBV3-2), the J gene TRBJ2-7; TRBD1 matches at 7 bases. Trimming removed 4 bases from V and 2 bases from J; junction bases left unmatched: 2. The germline gives CDR1 LGHDT, CDR2 YNNKEL (reference sequence). This CDR3 is 13 amino acids long. CDR3 sequence reads: CASSPQGAYEQYF. As DNA, the CDR3 is TGTGCCAGCAGCCCTCAGGGGGCCTACGAGCAGTACTTC.

V gene TRBV6-5 combines with J gene TRBJ1-2; the match to TRBD1 covers 7 bases. V was pared by 7 bases and J by 8 bases, with 7 bases of the junction left unmatched. CDR1 is MNHEY, CDR2 SVGAGI, per germline. The CDR3 has 12 amino acids. CDR3: CASTDRDRGYTF. The CDR3 DNA is TGTGCCAGCACCGACAGGGATCGAGGCTACACCTTC.

This chain links TRBV27 with TRBJ1-6; D is ambiguous. The CDR3 has 14 residues. Trimming cost V 6 bases and J 14 bases, with 20 bases left between them. Germline loops: CDR1 MNHEY, CDR2 SMNVEV (reference sequence). The CDR3 bases are TGTGCCAGCAGCACCGGGAGTTCTCGGTCGGCCCTCCACTTT. It codes for CASSTGSSRSALHF.

There are a few counts of this clone. The gene calls are TRBV2 and TRBJ1-1; TRBD1 matches at 8 bases. The CDR3 totals 17 residues. Germline CDR1 is SNHLY and CDR2 is FYNNEI. Germline trimming cut 1 base from V and 6 bases from J; bases unmatched to any gene: 13. The CDR3 bases are TGTGCCAGCAGTGAAGAGACCTGGACAGGGAACGGTGCTGAAGCTTTCTTT. Amino acids: CASSEETWTGNGAEAFF.

This clone was observed a few times. This chain uses TRBV19 with TRBJ2-1, with TRBD1 as a possible D gene (6 bases). The CDR3 is made up of 13 amino acids. Deletions cut 7 bases from V and 6 bases from J, with 13 bases between. Germline V gene data show CDR1 as LNHDA and CDR2 as SQIVND (reference sequence). Written as DNA, the CDR3 is TGTGCCAGTAAGCAGGGGTATAGCAATGAGCAGTTCTTC. Translating it yields CASKQGYSNEQFF.

Turning to this clone: One end of the junction varies from germline; a read error may be responsible. V usage is TRBV6-5 and J usage is TRBJ2-7; D is perhaps TRBD1 (5 bases). CDR1 is MNHEY, CDR2 SVGAGI, per germline. The CDR3 is made up of 16 amino acids. The chain's CDR3 is CASSHSSFRTTYEQYF. The CDR3 DNA follows: TGTGCCAGCAGTCACTCCTCATTTAGGACAACCTACGAGCAGTACTTC.